This entry lists 14 T cell receptor beta chains sequenced from one sample in a study of CD8 T cells in Susac syndrome (dated by TCRdb to the late 2010s). The library was produced with the immunoSEQ multiplex PCR assay. RNA was extracted with the RNeasy kit and roughly 0.5 to 1 ug was reverse transcribed using random hexamers. TCRdb applied fastp at Q25 and MiXCR to the public reads, then kept only in-frame beta chains. One record per CDR3 amino acid sequence lists the most common genes and DNA. This sample lists under 200,000 distinct CDR3 sequences; around 94% were detected once. In total, the top ten clones hold 0.12% of the sample. The sample consisted of CD4+ T cells from PBMCs. All receptors derive from a human donor with Susac syndrome.

V gene TRBV6-5 combines with J gene TRBJ1-2; a possible D gene is TRBD1 (5 bases). CDR3 length equals 12 residues. Germline V gene lookup returns CDR1 MNHEY and CDR2 SVGAGI. V was shortened by 5 bases and J by 7 bases, with 11 bases between the two germline ends. For the CDR3, the DNA is TGTGCCAGCAGTCGAGGGGAGGGTGGCTACACCTTC. Protein: CASSRGEGGYTF.

This chain joins TRBV3-1 and TRBJ2-5; weak D call: TRBD1 (6 bases). The CDR3 totals 15 residues. Trimming removed 4 bases from V and 2 bases from J, with 14 bases in between. CDR1 is LGHDT and CDR2 is YNNKEL in the germline V gene (reference sequence). The CDR3 protein is CASSPEEDSQETQYF. The CDR3 coding sequence is TGTGCCAGCAGCCCAGAAGAGGACAGTCAAGAGACCCAGTACTTC.

This chain joins TRBV10-2 and TRBJ2-1; the D is unclear. The CDR3 consists of 15 residues. The V gene lost 4 bases and the J gene lost 4 bases, with 14 bases spanning the gap. Germline V gives CDR1 WSHSY, CDR2 SAAADI. The CDR3: CASSATSPEYNEQFF. In DNA, the CDR3 is TGCGCCAGCAGTGCCACTTCCCCGGAATACAATGAGCAGTTCTTC.

The gene calls are TRBV9 and TRBJ1-3; D is possibly TRBD1 (6 bases). V shed 0 bases and J shed 14 bases, with 15 bases lying between them. This CDR3 has 13 residues. Germline V gene lookup returns CDR1 SGDLS and CDR2 YYNGEE. CDR3: CASSVGQAGGLYF. The CDR3 bases are TGTGCCAGCAGCGTAGGACAGGCGGGAGGTTTATATTTT.

The V gene is TRBV18, the J gene TRBJ1-2, with D perhaps matching TRBD1 (5 bases). Germline V CDR1 and CDR2: KGHSH, LQKENI. The CDR3 runs to 15 residues. V was cut by 4 bases and J by 3 bases, with 15 bases left in between. The CDR3 DNA reads TGTGCCAGCTCACTGATGGGGGATGCCGACTATGGCTACACCTTC. Residues: CASSLMGDADYGYTF.

This clonotype occurred a few times. The CDR3 DNA is TGTGCCAGCAGTTTTGGAAAGACCCAGTACTTC. Translated: CASSFGKTQYF. V and J are TRBV12-3 or TRBV12-4 and TRBJ2-5; D is undetermined. Trimming removed 3 bases at V and 6 bases at J, with 5 bases between. CDR3 length: 11 residues.

The chain employs TRBV10-3 and TRBJ1-1; D gene unclear. Trimming cost V 11 bases and J 0 bases, with 16 bases left between them. In germline, CDR1 is ENHRY, CDR2 SYGVKD. The CDR3 is 14 amino acids. CDR3 residues: CAVGPDLMNTEAFF. CDR3 sequence (DNA): TGTGCCGTCGGACCGGACCTTATGAACACTGAAGCTTTCTTT.

The V call is TRBV29-1, the J call TRBJ2-5, with D tentatively TRBD2 (5 bases). This CDR3 comprises 15 residues. The V and J ends lost 7 bases and 2 bases respectively, with 20 bases between them. Germline assignment: CDR1 SQVTM and CDR2 ANQGSEA. DNA for the CDR3: TGCAGCGCCGCCGAGGGTACCTCCTTTCAAGAGACCCAGTACTTC. Amino acids: CSAAEGTSFQETQYF.

The gene calls are TRBV6-6 and TRBJ2-6; D gene uncertain. The CDR3 consists of 13 residues. CDR1 and CDR2 (germline): MNHNY, SVGAGI (reference sequence). V lost 8 bases, J lost 0 bases, and 5 bases lay in between. The DNA of the CDR3 is TGTGCCAGCGGTGACTCTGGGGCCAACGTCCTGACTTTC. This codes for CASGDSGANVLTF.

The V gene is TRBV29-1, the J gene TRBJ1-1; 8 bases map to TRBD1. The CDR3 loop spans 15 amino acids. With V trimmed by 3 bases and J by 5 bases, 11 bases remained unmatched. CDR1 and CDR2 (germline): SQVTM, ANQGSEA. The CDR3 DNA reads TGCAGCGTTGATGGGGCAGGGGGCAGTTGGACTGAAGCTTTCTTT. Amino acid sequence: CSVDGAGGSWTEAFF.

This rearrangement joins TRBV12-3 or TRBV12-4 to TRBJ1-2, with 9 nucleotides matching TRBD1. The length of the CDR3 is 15 residues. Unmatched junction bases numbered 7, after V lost 5 bases and J lost 3 bases. This CDR3 is CASSLWDRDDYGYTF. The CDR3 DNA sequence: TGTGCCAGCAGTCTTTGGGACAGGGATGACTATGGCTACACCTTC.

This clonotype was found once. This chain connects TRBV27 to TRBJ1-6, with D perhaps matching TRBD1 (5 bases). The CDR3 runs to 17 residues. Germline V gene lookup returns CDR1 MNHEY and CDR2 SMNVEV (reference sequence). V gave up 5 bases and J gave up 6 bases, with 20 bases separating them. This CDR3 reads CASSPRPHRQGNSPLHF. In DNA form, the CDR3 reads TGTGCCAGCAGTCCCCGCCCCCACAGGCAGGGTAATTCACCCCTCCACTTT.

Details on this clonotype: This may arise from a read error, as a much more abundant clone is one base away. V gene TRBV7-9 combines with J gene TRBJ2-5, with D unresolved. The CDR3 is 11 residues long. V was clipped by 1 base and J by 7 bases, with 4 bases between them. CDR1 and CDR2 from the germline V gene are SEHNR and FQNEAQ (reference sequence). CDR3 coding DNA: TGTGCCAGCAGCTTAGAAGGGACCCAGTACTTC. Amino acid sequence: CASSLEGTQYF. Full variable domain (missing parts from reference TRBV7-9 and TRBJ2-5): DTGVSQNPRHKITKRGQNVTFRCDPISEHNRLYWYRQTLGQGPEFLTYFQNEAQLEKSRLLSDRFSAERPKGSFSTLEIQRTEQGDSAMYLCASSLEGTQYFGPGTRLLVL.

The genes are TRBV29-1 and TRBJ1-1; weak D call: TRBD1 (5 bases). Germline V gene data show CDR1 as SQVTM and CDR2 as ANQGSEA. The CDR3 contains 15 residues. Trimming removed 5 bases at V and 3 bases at J, with 19 bases between. CDR3 protein: CSVSFSGGGDTEAFF. CDR3 coding DNA: TGCAGCGTTAGTTTCTCGGGTGGGGGTGACACTGAAGCTTTCTTT.